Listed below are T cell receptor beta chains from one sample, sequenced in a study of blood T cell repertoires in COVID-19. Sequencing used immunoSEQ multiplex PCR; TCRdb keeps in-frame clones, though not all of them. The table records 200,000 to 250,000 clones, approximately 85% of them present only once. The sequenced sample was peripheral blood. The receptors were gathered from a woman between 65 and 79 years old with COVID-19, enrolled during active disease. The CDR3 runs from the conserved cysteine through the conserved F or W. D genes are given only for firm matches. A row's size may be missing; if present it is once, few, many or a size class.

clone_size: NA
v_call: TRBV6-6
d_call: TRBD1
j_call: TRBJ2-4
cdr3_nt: TGTGCCAGCAGTAAACAGGGGGCCGGCAAAAACATTCAGTACTTC
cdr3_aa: CASSKQGAGKNIQYF

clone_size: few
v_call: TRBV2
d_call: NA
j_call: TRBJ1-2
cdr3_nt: TGTGCCAGCAGCCGGGGAGGGAGCCTCCTACCCGGCTACACCTTC
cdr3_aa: CASSRGGSLLPGYTF

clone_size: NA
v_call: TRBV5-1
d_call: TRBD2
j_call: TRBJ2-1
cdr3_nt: TGCGCCAGCAGCCCGCCTGACGGGGGGGCAAATGAGCAGTTCTTC
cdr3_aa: CASSPPDGGANEQFF

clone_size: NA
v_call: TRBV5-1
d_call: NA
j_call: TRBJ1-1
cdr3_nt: TGCGCCAGCAGCTCCACAACAGGGAACACTGAAGCTTTCTTT
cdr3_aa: CASSSTTGNTEAFF

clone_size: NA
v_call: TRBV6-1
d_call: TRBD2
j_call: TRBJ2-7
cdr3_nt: TGTGCCACCACTGAAGCGGGAGGGTGGTACGAGCAGTACTTC
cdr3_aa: CATTEAGGWYEQYF

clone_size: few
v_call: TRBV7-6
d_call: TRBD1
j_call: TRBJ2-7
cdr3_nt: TGTGCCAGCAGCTTAGTCCCGACAGGGTTTGGGTCCTACGAGCAGTACTTC
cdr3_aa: CASSLVPTGFGSYEQYF

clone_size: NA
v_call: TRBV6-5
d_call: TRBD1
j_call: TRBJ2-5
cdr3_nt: TGTGCCAGCAGTCTCCGACAGGGGGGAAGAGAGACCCAGTACTTC
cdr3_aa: CASSLRQGGRETQYF

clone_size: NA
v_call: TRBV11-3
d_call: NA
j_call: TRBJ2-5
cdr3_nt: TGTGCCAGCACCCTGTCCAGCGGCCTTCGGGAGACCCAGTACTTC
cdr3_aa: CASTLSSGLRETQYF

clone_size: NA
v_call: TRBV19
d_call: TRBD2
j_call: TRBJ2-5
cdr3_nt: TGTGCCAGTAGTATTGGTGGGGTAGCGGGAACGAAGACCCAGTACTTC
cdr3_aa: CASSIGGVAGTKTQYF

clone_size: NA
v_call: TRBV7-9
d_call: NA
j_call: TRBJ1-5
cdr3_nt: TGTGCCAGCAGCCAAAACAGTGGCAATCAGCCCCAGCATTTT
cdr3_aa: CASSQNSGNQPQHF

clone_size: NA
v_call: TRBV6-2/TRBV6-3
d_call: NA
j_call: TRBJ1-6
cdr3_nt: TGTGCCAGCAGTTACGGGCAATTCACCCTCCACTTT
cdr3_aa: CASSYGQFTLHF

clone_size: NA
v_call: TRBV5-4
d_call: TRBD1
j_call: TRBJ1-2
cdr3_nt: TGTGCCAGCAGCTTGAACTCCGGGAGGGACAGGGGGCACGGCTACACCTTC
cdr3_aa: CASSLNSGRDRGHGYTF

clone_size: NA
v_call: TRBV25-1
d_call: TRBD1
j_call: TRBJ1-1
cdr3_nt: TGTGCCAGCAGTGAATCACAGGGGGAGAGGGAAGCTTTCTTT
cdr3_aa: CASSESQGEREAFF

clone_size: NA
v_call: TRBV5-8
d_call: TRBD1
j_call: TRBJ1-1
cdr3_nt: TGTGCCAGCAGCATCCGACAGGGATGGTGGGCTTTCTTT
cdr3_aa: CASSIRQGWWAFF

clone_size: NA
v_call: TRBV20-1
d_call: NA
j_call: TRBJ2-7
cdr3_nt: TGCAGTGCTAGTGTCCCCGGCGGCTCCTACGAGCAGTACTTC
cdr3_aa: CSASVPGGSYEQYF

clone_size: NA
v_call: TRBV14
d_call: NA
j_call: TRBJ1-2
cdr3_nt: TGTGCCAGCAGCCAAGTGCAGGGTGGATACTATGGCTACACCTTC
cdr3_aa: CASSQVQGGYYGYTF

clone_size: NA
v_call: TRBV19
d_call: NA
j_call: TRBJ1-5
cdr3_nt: TGTGCCAGTAGTATAGCGGGATACAGGGAAGATCAGCCCCAGCATTTT
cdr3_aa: CASSIAGYREDQPQHF

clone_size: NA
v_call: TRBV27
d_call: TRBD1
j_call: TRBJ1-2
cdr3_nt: TGTGCCAGCAGTCCACAGGGGAAGGGATATGGCTACACCTTC
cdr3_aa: CASSPQGKGYGYTF

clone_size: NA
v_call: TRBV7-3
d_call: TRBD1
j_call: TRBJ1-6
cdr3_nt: TGTGCCAGCAGCGCAACAGGGGAGAATTCACCCCTCCACTTT
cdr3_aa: CASSATGENSPLHF

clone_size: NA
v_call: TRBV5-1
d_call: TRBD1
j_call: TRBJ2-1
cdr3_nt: TGCGCCAGCAGCGCGGGACAGGGGGTTAGTTCCTACAATGAGCAGTTCTTC
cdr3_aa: CASSAGQGVSSYNEQFF

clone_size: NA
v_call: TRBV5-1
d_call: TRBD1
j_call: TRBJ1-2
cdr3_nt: TGCGCCAGCAGCTCCGGGACAGGGGACTATGGCTACACCTTC
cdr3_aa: CASSSGTGDYGYTF

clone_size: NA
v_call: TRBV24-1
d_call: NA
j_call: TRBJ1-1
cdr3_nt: TGTGCCACCAGTGAAACAGGGCGGAACACTGAAGCTTTCTTT
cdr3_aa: CATSETGRNTEAFF

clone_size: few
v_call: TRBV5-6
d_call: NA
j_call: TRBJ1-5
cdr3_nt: TGTGCCAGCAGCGCAGGGATTAGCAATCAGCCCCAGCATTTT
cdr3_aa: CASSAGISNQPQHF

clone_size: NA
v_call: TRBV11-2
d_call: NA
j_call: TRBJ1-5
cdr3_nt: TGTGCCAGCAGCTTTTCGGGAGCGGGCAATCAGCCCCAGCATTTT
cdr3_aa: CASSFSGAGNQPQHF

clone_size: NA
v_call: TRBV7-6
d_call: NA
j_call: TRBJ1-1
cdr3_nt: TGTGCCAGCAGCCCCAAAATTGAAGCTTTCTTT
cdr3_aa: CASSPKIEAFF

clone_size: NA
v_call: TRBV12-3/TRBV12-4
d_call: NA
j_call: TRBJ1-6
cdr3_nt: TGTGCCAGCAGTTCTTCAGGGCCCCTCCACTTT
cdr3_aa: CASSSSGPLHF

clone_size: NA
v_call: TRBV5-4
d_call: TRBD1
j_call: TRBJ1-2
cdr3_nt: TGTGCCAGCAGCCGGGACAGAAACTATGGCTACACCTTC
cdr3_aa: CASSRDRNYGYTF

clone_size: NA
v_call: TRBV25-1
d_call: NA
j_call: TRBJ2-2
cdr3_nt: TGTGCCACCGCCTGGGGGCCGAACACCGGGGAGCTGTTTTTT
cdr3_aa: CATAWGPNTGELFF

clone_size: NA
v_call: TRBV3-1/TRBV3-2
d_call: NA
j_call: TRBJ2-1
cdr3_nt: TGTGCCAGCAGCCAGAATCTACTGAATGAGCAGTTCTTC
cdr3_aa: CASSQNLLNEQFF

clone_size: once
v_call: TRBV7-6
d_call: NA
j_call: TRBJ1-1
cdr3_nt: TGTGCCAGCAGCTTAGTACCAGGGAAAGGGACTGAAGCTTTCTTT
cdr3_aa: CASSLVPGKGTEAFF

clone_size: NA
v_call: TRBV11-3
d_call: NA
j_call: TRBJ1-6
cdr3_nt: TGTGCCAGCAGCCCCCAAAATTCACCCCTCCACTTT
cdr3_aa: CASSPQNSPLHF

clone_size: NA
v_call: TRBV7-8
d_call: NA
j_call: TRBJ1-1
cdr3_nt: TGTGCCAGCAGCACTTCTTGGGGGGAGAACACTGAAGCTTTCTTT
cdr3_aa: CASSTSWGENTEAFF

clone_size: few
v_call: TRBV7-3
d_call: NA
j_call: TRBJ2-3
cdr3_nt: TGTGCCAGCAGCTTTGGGGCAGGTACGCAGTATTTT
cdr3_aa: CASSFGAGTQYF

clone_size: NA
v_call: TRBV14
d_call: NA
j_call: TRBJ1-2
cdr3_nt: TGTGCCAGCAGCCTCCTTACCGGGTGGAACTATGGCTACACCTTC
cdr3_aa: CASSLLTGWNYGYTF

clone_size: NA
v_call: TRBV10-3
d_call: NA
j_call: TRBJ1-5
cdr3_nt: TGTGCCATCAGTGACCAGACCGGGGGTCAGCCCCAGCATTTT
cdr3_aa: CAISDQTGGQPQHF

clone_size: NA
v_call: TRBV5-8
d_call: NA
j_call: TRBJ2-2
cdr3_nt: TGTGCCAGCAGCTCGGGGCAGGGGCCGTTCACCGGGGAGCTGTTTTTT
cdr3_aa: CASSSGQGPFTGELFF

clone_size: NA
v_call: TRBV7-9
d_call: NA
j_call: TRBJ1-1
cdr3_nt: TGTGCCAGCAGCTACCTATACACTGAAGCTTTCTTT
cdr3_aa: CASSYLYTEAFF

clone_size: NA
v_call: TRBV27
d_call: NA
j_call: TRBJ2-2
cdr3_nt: TGTGCCAGCATGGCAGACATTTTTATCACCGGGGAGCTGTTTTTT
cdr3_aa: CASMADIFITGELFF

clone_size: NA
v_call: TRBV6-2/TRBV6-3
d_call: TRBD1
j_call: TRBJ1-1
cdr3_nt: TGTGCCAGCAGCCTTCCGGGACAGGGATCCTTAAGGACTGAAGCTTTCTTT
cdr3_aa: CASSLPGQGSLRTEAFF

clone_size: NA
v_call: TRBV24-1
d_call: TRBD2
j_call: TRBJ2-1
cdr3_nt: TGTGCCACCAGTTCCGGGACTAGCGGGAGGGCCGACAATGAGCAGTTCTTC
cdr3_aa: CATSSGTSGRADNEQFF

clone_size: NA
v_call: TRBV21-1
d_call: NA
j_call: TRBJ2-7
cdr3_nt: TGTGCCAGCCTCCCCCCCGGGACAGAGAACTACGAGCAGTACTTC
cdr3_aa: CASLPPGTENYEQYF

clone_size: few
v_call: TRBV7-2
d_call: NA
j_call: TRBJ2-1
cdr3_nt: TGTGCCAGCAGCTTAGCACAGGTCTCCTACAATGAGCAGTTCTTC
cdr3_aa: CASSLAQVSYNEQFF